The 14 T cell receptor beta chains below were found in one sample sequenced in a study of human T cells and chemical hapten exposure. The time point: patch test 1, 2 weeks after DPC sensitization. Treatment meaning: therapeutic diphenylcyclopropenone sensitization with weekly scalp DPC. Blood, whole and unfractionated, served as the source for total RNA extraction. MiXCR, applied by TCRdb to the RACE reads, yields one record per CDR3 protein. This sample yields around 34,000 distinct CDR3 sequences, of which more than 6% are seen a single time; about 10% belongs to the top ten. This specimen was whole blood, taken in connection with sensitization to the hapten diphenylcyclopropenone (DPC). The receptor set was obtained from a woman aged 30 to 39 with alopecia areata. Some clones in this sample may be carry-over from other donors' samples.

The V gene is TRBV18, the J gene TRBJ1-1; D is unresolved. The germline V gene encodes CDR1 KGHSH and CDR2 LQKENI. V lost 3 bases to trimming and J lost 4 bases, with 9 bases between them. This CDR3 comprises 13 residues. DNA for the CDR3: TGTGCCAGCTCACCTGGCGGGAGCACTGAAGCTTTCTTT. Its protein is CASSPGGSTEAFF. The full variable domain, its missing parts supplied by reference TRBV18 and TRBJ1-1, is NAGVMQNPRHLVRRRGQEARLRCSPMKGHSHVYWYRQLPEEGLKFMVYLQKENIIDESGMPKERFSAEFPKEGPSILRIQQVVRGDSAAYFCASSPGGSTEAFFGQGTRLTVV.

This clonotype was seen many times. J is TRBJ1-1 and V is TRBV20-1, with 8 bases aligning to TRBD1. V lost 0 bases, J lost 3 bases, and 3 bases stayed unmatched. The CDR3 is made up of 14 amino acids. Germline-derived CDR1 and CDR2 are DFQATT and SNEGSKA (reference sequence). The CDR3 here is CSARDQGADTEAFF. In DNA, the CDR3 is TGCAGTGCTAGAGATCAGGGGGCGGACACTGAAGCTTTCTTT.

The sample holds many counts of this clonotype. This chain connects TRBV28 to TRBJ2-1; 7 positions match TRBD2. This CDR3 comprises 15 residues. Losses at the gene ends were 6 bases for V and 3 bases for J; bases not matched to a gene: 8. From germline, CDR1 is MDHEN and CDR2 SYDVKM. The CDR3 sequence is CASSNLADIYNEQFF. The CDR3 coding sequence is TGTGCCAGCAGCAATCTAGCGGATATCTACAATGAGCAGTTCTTC.

This sequence joins TRBV7-8 and TRBJ2-1; 8 bases align to TRBD2. Trimming took 2 bases from V and 1 from J; bases not matched to a gene: 7. The germline CDR1 and CDR2 sequences are SGHVS and FQNEAQ. This CDR3 is 17 amino acids long. The CDR3 bases are TGTGCCAGCAGCTTATCGGGCGGGGGGTATTCCTACAATGAGCAGTTCTTC. The encoded protein is CASSLSGGGYSYNEQFF. Supplemented by reference TRBV7-8 and TRBJ2-1, the full variable domain reads GAGVSQSPRYKVAKRGQDVALRCDPISGHVSLFWYQQALGQGPEFLTYFQNEAQLDKSGLPSDRFFAERPEGSVSTLKIQRTQQEDSAVYLCASSLSGGGYSYNEQFFGPGTRLTVL.

This clonotype occurred a few times. The V gene is TRBV24-1, the J gene TRBJ2-5; no clear D. The CDR3 is 12 residues long. From germline, CDR1 is KGHDR and CDR2 SFDVKD. V shed 3 bases and J shed 5 bases, with 6 bases lying between them. Written as DNA, the CDR3 is TGTGCCACCAGTGATGCGCTGGAGACCCAGTACTTC. Its translation is CATSDALETQYF.

This clonotype was seen ten or more times. This sequence joins TRBV11-2 and TRBJ2-7; D remains unclear. V lost 7 bases, J lost 2 bases, and 12 bases lay in between. CDR1 and CDR2 from the germline V gene are SGHAT and FQNNGV. The CDR3 sequence is 13 residues long. The CDR3 DNA is TGTGCCAGCACCCAAACTGCGGCCTACGAGCAGTACTTC. Translated, it gives CASTQTAAYEQYF. The whole variable domain, filled in from reference TRBV11-2 and TRBJ2-7, reads EAGVAQSPRYKIIEKRQSVAFWCNPISGHATLYWYQQILGQGPKLLIQFQNNGVVDDSQLPKDRFSAERLKGVDSTLKIQPAKLEDSAVYLCASTQTAAYEQYFGPGTRLTVT.

This clonotype was recorded many times. The chain uses TRBV7-2 and TRBJ2-7, with TRBD2 matching 10 bases. Germline V gene data show CDR1 as SGHTA and CDR2 as FQGNSA. With V trimmed by 5 bases and J by 3 bases, 1 base remained unmatched. The CDR3 is 13 amino acids. The CDR3 region is CASSGLAVYEQYF. The CDR3 DNA follows: TGTGCCAGCAGCGGACTAGCGGTCTACGAGCAGTACTTC.

This clonotype was seen ten or more times. The rearrangement joins TRBV2 to TRBJ1-5; the match to TRBD1 covers 7 bases. The CDR3 is made up of 14 amino acids. V dropped 6 bases and J dropped 2; count of bases not matched to a gene: 4. Germline assignment: CDR1 SNHLY and CDR2 FYNNEI. The CDR3 bases are TGTGCCAGCAGCTCGGACAGGCGCAATCAGCCCCAGCATTTT. This encodes CASSSDRRNQPQHF.

In DNA, the CDR3 is TGCAGTGCTAGAGGACAGGTTGAAACTGAAGCTTTCTTT. The encoded protein is CSARGQVETEAFF. The gene calls are TRBV20-1 and TRBJ1-1, with D perhaps matching TRBD1 (6 bases). The CDR3 length is 13 residues. Per the germline V gene, CDR1 is DFQATT and CDR2 is SNEGSKA (reference sequence). V shed 1 base and J shed 5 bases, with 11 bases lying between them.

The CDR3 is CAISRAGTYEQYF. For the CDR3, the DNA is TGTGCCATCAGTCGGGCAGGAACCTACGAGCAGTACTTC. This chain joins TRBV10-3 and TRBJ2-7; the D is unclear. Germline CDR1 reads ENHRY; CDR2 reads SYGVKD. This CDR3 comprises 13 residues. V lost 5 bases and J 2 bases, leaving 10 bases between the germline ends.

This clonotype was seen many times. The chain has TRBV11-1 and TRBJ2-7; weak D call: TRBD1 (6 bases). The germline gives CDR1 SGHAT, CDR2 FQDESV (reference sequence). The ends were cut back, 5 bases at V and 2 bases at J, with 13 bases in the middle. The CDR3 is 14 amino acids. CDR3 amino acids: CASSGGHIPYEQYF. CDR3 DNA sequence: TGTGCCAGCAGCGGGGGACATATCCCCTACGAGCAGTACTTC.

This clonotype was seen repeatedly, ten times or more. The rearrangement uses TRBV28 and TRBJ2-1; D gene uncertain. Trimming cost V 7 bases and J 10 bases, with 17 bases left between them. CDR1 and CDR2 (germline): MDHEN, SYDVKM. The CDR3 loop spans 13 amino acids. CDR3 loop: CASISTFTQEQFF. Written as DNA, the CDR3 is TGTGCCAGCATCTCGACATTTACACAGGAGCAGTTCTTC.

This clonotype was observed many times. The chain recombines TRBV6-2 or TRBV6-3 with TRBJ2-3, with 9 bases that match TRBD2. V trimming: 3 bases; J trimming: 4 bases; junction bases outside the gene matches: 14. Per the germline V gene, CDR1 is MNHEY and CDR2 is SVGEGT. The CDR3 is 18 amino acids. The chain's CDR3 is CASSYDRGSGRDADTQYF. DNA of the CDR3: TGTGCCAGCAGTTATGACCGTGGTAGCGGGAGAGACGCAGATACGCAGTATTTT.

V usage is TRBV2 and J usage is TRBJ2-5; TRBD1 might be the D (7 bases). The V gene's germline CDR1 is SNHLY and CDR2 FYNNEI. The CDR3 totals 15 residues. The V end lost 6 bases, the J end lost 2 bases, and 16 bases lay between the germline ends. Here the CDR3 DNA reads TGTGCCAGCAGGCAGGGGGGTGTCGGACAAGAGACCCAGTACTTC. Amino acid sequence: CASRQGGVGQETQYF.